Listed below are T cell receptor beta chains from one sample, sequenced in a study of T-cell memory formation after mild COVID-19. TCRdb itself ran the 5' RACE reads through MiXCR, one entry per CDR3 protein. The data show under 200,000 distinct CDR3 sequences, approximately 10% seen once. Sequencing was carried out using PBMCs or a T cell subset sorted from them (not recorded which). These TCRs come from a man aged 18 to 30 who had mild COVID-19 (a few samples of this study predate the infection). Cell type and time point are not known. Both conserved end residues are part of each CDR3. The D gene is left open where the match is weak. Some rows mark clone size as missing; the rest say once, few, many or name a class of expanded clone.

J gene | D gene | clone size | V gene | CDR3 DNA | CDR3 protein
TRBJ1-5 | NA | few | TRBV24-1 | TGTGCCACCAGTGATAACACGGGTGCCGAAGTCCAGCATTTT | CATSDNTGAEVQHF
TRBJ2-3 | TRBD1 | NA | TRBV7-9 | TGTGCCAGCAGCTTGGGGGACAGGGCGAGGACAGATACGCAGTATTTT | CASSLGDRARTDTQYF
TRBJ2-5 | TRBD1 | few | TRBV6-5 | TGTGCCAGCAGACGCACATCCGGGACAGGGGTACAAGAGACCCAGTACTTC | CASRRTSGTGVQETQYF
TRBJ1-6 | NA | NA | TRBV4-2 | TGTGCCAGCAGCCCCCCGGAGACTCTTTCTTCCCTCCACTTT | CASSPPETLSSLHF
TRBJ1-6 | NA | few | TRBV5-6 | TGTGCCAGCAGCTTGGACAGATATAATTCACCCCTCCACTTT | CASSLDRYNSPLHF
TRBJ1-5 | NA | few | TRBV20-1 | TGCAGTGCTAGAGTCGGGGGCCAGCAGCCCCAGCATTTT | CSARVGGQQPQHF
TRBJ2-1 | NA | NA | TRBV2 | TGTGCCAGCACCTTAAATTGGGGGTTCTCCTACAATGAGCAGTTCTTC | CASTLNWGFSYNEQFF
TRBJ2-7 | TRBD1 | NA | TRBV7-2 | TGTGCCAGCAGCTTAAGTTTCGGACAGGGCTACGAGCAGTACTTC | CASSLSFGQGYEQYF
TRBJ2-5 | NA | few | TRBV12-3/TRBV12-4 | TGTGCCAGCTCCGCCGGTGGGGTAAGGAAGGAGACCCAGTACTTC | CASSAGGVRKETQYF
TRBJ2-1 | TRBD2 | few | TRBV4-3 | TGCGCCAGCACCCCGGGACTAGCGGGGAGTCCCTACAATGAGCAGTTCTTC | CASTPGLAGSPYNEQFF
TRBJ2-1 | NA | many | TRBV5-1 | TGCGCCAGCAGCTTGGGGATGTACAATGAGCAGTTCTTC | CASSLGMYNEQFF
TRBJ1-5 | NA | few | TRBV30 | TGTGCCTGGAGTGTAACAGGGAATCAGCCCCAGCATTTT | CAWSVTGNQPQHF
TRBJ2-3 | NA | few | TRBV28 | TGTGCCAGCAGACCGGGCTTTAGCACAGATACGCAGTATTTT | CASRPGFSTDTQYF
TRBJ1-6 | TRBD1 | few | TRBV7-2 | TGTGCCAGCAGCCAACAGGGGCTGACACCCCTCCACTTT | CASSQQGLTPLHF
TRBJ2-2 | NA | few | TRBV29-1 | TGCAGCGTTCGGGGGGCATATAACACTTGGGAGCTGTTTTTT | CSVRGAYNTWELFF
TRBJ2-3 | NA | NA | TRBV5-1 | TGCGCCGGCGTGCAAGAGGCGACGCAGTATTTT | CAGVQEATQYF
TRBJ1-6 | NA | NA | TRBV11-3 | TGTGCCAGCAGCTTAGAGCATAATTCACCCCTCCACTTT | CASSLEHNSPLHF
TRBJ2-5 | TRBD1 | NA | TRBV12-3/TRBV12-4 | TGTGCCAGCAGTCCCACAGGGGTAAGGGAGACCCAGTACTTC | CASSPTGVRETQYF
TRBJ2-1 | NA | NA | TRBV5-1 | TGCGCCAGCAGCCCGGACCCTCCGGGCGATGAGCAGTTCTTC | CASSPDPPGDEQFF
TRBJ1-2 | NA | NA | TRBV2 | TGTGCCAGCGGGGGGGCCCATGGCTACACCTTC | CASGGAHGYTF
TRBJ1-3 | NA | NA | TRBV3-1 | TGTGCCAGCAGCGTCTCGGCTGGAAACACCATATATTTT | CASSVSAGNTIYF
TRBJ2-2 | NA | NA | TRBV4-2 | TGTGCCAGCAGCCGAGTAGGGAACGCGAACACCGGGGAGCTGTTTTTT | CASSRVGNANTGELFF
TRBJ1-1 | NA | NA | TRBV3-1 | TGTGCCAGCAGCTCACTAGCGGGCCACACTGAAGCTTTCTTT | CASSSLAGHTEAFF
TRBJ2-4 | TRBD2 | NA | TRBV11-2 | TGTGCCAGCAGCCCCGAAGCGGGGGTGAACATTCAGTACTTC | CASSPEAGVNIQYF
TRBJ2-7 | NA | NA | TRBV2 | TGTGCCAGCAGTGAAGCAGGGGGTCCCCCCTTCGAGCAGTACTTC | CASSEAGGPPFEQYF
TRBJ1-1 | TRBD1 | NA | TRBV6-6 | TGTGCCAGCAGTTGGACAGGTGAAGCTTTCTTT | CASSWTGEAFF
TRBJ1-2 | NA | many | TRBV5-1 | TGCGCCAGCAGCTTCACAGAGGACTATGGCTACACCTTC | CASSFTEDYGYTF
TRBJ2-2 | TRBD1 | many | TRBV2 | TGCGCCAGCAGCGACAGGGGCACCGGGGAGCTGTTTTTT | CASSDRGTGELFF
TRBJ1-2 | TRBD1 | NA | TRBV5-1 | TGCGCCAGCAGCGCGGGACAGGGTAACTATGGCTACACCTTC | CASSAGQGNYGYTF
TRBJ2-3 | NA | NA | TRBV5-1 | TGCGCCAGCAGCTTGGGAGACGTTGGAGGCACAGATACGCAGTATTTT | CASSLGDVGGTDTQYF
TRBJ2-7 | NA | many | TRBV6-5 | TGTGCCAGCAGTTACTCTCGAGGGCAGTACGAGCAGTACTTC | CASSYSRGQYEQYF
TRBJ1-1 | NA | NA | TRBV7-3 | TGTGCCAGCAGCTTCGGGGGTGGGAGCACTGAAGCTTTCTTT | CASSFGGGSTEAFF
TRBJ2-3 | NA | few | TRBV15 | TGTGCCACCAGCAGAGGTCAGTCCACAGATACGCAGTATTTT | CATSRGQSTDTQYF
TRBJ2-7 | TRBD1 | NA | TRBV6-6 | TGTGCCAGCAGTCCGGGGACAGGGGGCGAGCAGTACTTC | CASSPGTGGEQYF
TRBJ1-1 | NA | NA | TRBV7-9 | TGTGCCAGCAGCTTTGATATGAACACTGAAGCTTTCTTT | CASSFDMNTEAFF
TRBJ2-7 | NA | NA | TRBV7-2 | TGTGCCAGCAGCTTAGCACACGGGCCCTACGAGCAGTACTTC | CASSLAHGPYEQYF
TRBJ1-1 | NA | NA | TRBV7-9 | TGTGCCAGCAGCCCCTTCGGCGCTGAAGCTTTCTTT | CASSPFGAEAFF
TRBJ1-1 | NA | few | TRBV30 | TGTGCCTGGAGTGTATACAAGGGGAACACTGAAGCTTTCTTT | CAWSVYKGNTEAFF
TRBJ1-6 | NA | many | TRBV5-1 | TGCGCCAGCAGCCCGGGGGGCTCTGAATATAATTCACCCCTCCACTTT | CASSPGGSEYNSPLHF
TRBJ1-1 | TRBD1 | many | TRBV4-3 | TGCGCCAGCAGCCAACGGGAGGGGGCAGGGACTGAAGCTTTCTTT | CASSQREGAGTEAFF
TRBJ2-1 | NA | few | TRBV7-2 | TGTGCCAGCAGCCCCCAGGGGGGGACCACGTTCGGTGAGCAGTTCTTC | CASSPQGGTTFGEQFF
TRBJ2-7 | TRBD2 | many | TRBV6-5 | TGTGCCAGCAGCCAAACTAGCGGGGGGCTCTCCTACGAGCAGTACTTC | CASSQTSGGLSYEQYF
TRBJ2-7 | NA | few | TRBV7-2 | TGTGCCAGCAGCTCCTTCTACGAGCAGTACTTC | CASSSFYEQYF
TRBJ1-1 | NA | few | TRBV3-1 | TGTGCCAGTACACGTGTGGGTAGGAGCACTGAAGCTTTCTTT | CASTRVGRSTEAFF
TRBJ2-1 | NA | NA | TRBV5-4 | TGTGCCAGCAGCTTGAAGGGCGGGGGCTGGTACAATGAGCAGTTCTTC | CASSLKGGGWYNEQFF
TRBJ1-5 | TRBD1 | many | TRBV3-1 | TGTGCCAGCAGCCCCGACAGGGGCAATCAGCCCCAGCATTTT | CASSPDRGNQPQHF
TRBJ2-3 | NA | NA | TRBV4-3 | TGCGCCAGCAGCCGAGATTTCTCTAGCACAGATACGCAGTATTTT | CASSRDFSSTDTQYF
TRBJ2-5 | TRBD2 | few | TRBV20-1 | TGCAGTGCCGGACTAGCCGTGGAGACCCAGTACTTC | CSAGLAVETQYF
TRBJ2-2 | NA | few | TRBV20-1 | TGCAGTGCTTTACGACAAAGCAACACCGGGGAGCTGTTTTTT | CSALRQSNTGELFF
TRBJ1-2 | NA | few | TRBV6-5 | TGTGCCAGCAGTTACACCTCGGGGGGCCTAGGTTTTGGCTACACCTTC | CASSYTSGGLGFGYTF
TRBJ2-7 | NA | few | TRBV6-5 | TGTGCCAGCAGTTACTCCGGATACGGACCTTCCTACGAGCAGTACTTC | CASSYSGYGPSYEQYF
TRBJ2-1 | TRBD1 | few | TRBV12-5 | TGTGCTAGTGGCAAGGACAGGGGCACCTACAATGAGCAGTTCTTC | CASGKDRGTYNEQFF
TRBJ2-1 | NA | few | TRBV4-1 | TGCGCCAGCAGCCAAGACAGGGCAGGGTCCTACAATGAGCAGTTCTTC | CASSQDRAGSYNEQFF
TRBJ2-4 | NA | many | TRBV7-2 | TGTGCCAGCAGCCCGCACTCCGGGAATTCGGGCAAAAACATTCAGTACTTC | CASSPHSGNSGKNIQYF
TRBJ2-7 | NA | few | TRBV7-6 | TGTGCCAGCAGCTTAAGTTCGAGCGAGCAGTACTTC | CASSLSSSEQYF
TRBJ2-3 | NA | few | TRBV7-6 | TGTGCCAGCAGTCCTCTGACATTAACGCAGTATTTT | CASSPLTLTQYF
TRBJ2-7 | TRBD1 | many | TRBV6-1 | TGTGCCAGCAGTGAACCGACAGGGGTTTACGAGCAGTACTTC | CASSEPTGVYEQYF